This T cell receptor beta chain stems from a study of T-cell reconstitution after alpha-beta-depleted transplantation in children. TCRbeta library preparation incorporated unique molecular identifiers. TCRdb passed the PCR reads through MiXCR, listing each CDR3 protein once. This table holds about 980,000 distinct CDR3 sequences, 25% to 30% found once. The V segment lost 3 bases and the J segment 0 bases; nucleotides outside the gene matches: 10. The CDR3 length is 18 residues. This sample comprised PBMCs, mostly from graft donor cells, obtained 360 days after TCRalphabeta/CD19-depleted stem cell transplant. The sequence was obtained from a boy less than two years old who had a stem cell transplant for SCID, so the T cells may come from the graft donor. The V gene is TRBV12-3 or TRBV12-4, the J gene TRBJ2-2; TRBD1 aligns across 7 bases. The CDR3 loop is CASSFLLQDRTNTGELFF. DNA for the CDR3: TGTGCCAGCAGTTTCCTTCTCCAGGACAGGACGAACACCGGGGAGCTGTTTTTT.